Below, 6 T cell receptor beta chains from the same sample are listed, as sequenced in a study of vaccination effects on CD4 cells after COVID-19. The method was immunoSEQ multiplex PCR; TCRdb's version includes in-frame clones alone and lacks a portion of them. The sample records tens of thousands of clones, about four fifths being singletons. ViraFEST expansion of antigen-specific CD4+ T cells with viral peptide pools preceded sequencing. It was after approximately 11 days of culture that CD4+ T cells were isolated. Nobody among the vaccine recipients had prior SARS-CoV-2 infection (nucleocapsid antibodies were negative). These TCRs are of unknown antigen specificity. Material: CD4+ T cells from PBMCs cultured with SARS-CoV-2 spike peptides, obtained before COVID-19 vaccination. Receptors were obtained from a human donor who received a COVID-19 vaccine.

This rearrangement joins TRBV29-1 to TRBJ1-2; D gene uncertain. This CDR3 region has 11 residues. V shed 1 base and J shed 7 bases, with 7 bases lying between them. The germline V gene encodes CDR1 SQVTM and CDR2 ANQGSEA. CDR3 protein: CSVEVSRGYTF. The CDR3 bases are TGCAGCGTTGAAGTATCCCGTGGCTACACCTTC.

The gene calls are TRBV4-1 and TRBJ2-3; 8 bases are shared with TRBD2. The CDR3 is made up of 16 amino acids. The V and J ends lost 1 base and 2 bases, in that order; junction bases with no gene match: 5. Germline V CDR1 and CDR2: MGHRA, YSYEKL. The CDR3 loop reads CASSQGSGLVTDTQYF. The CDR3 DNA reads as TGCGCCAGCAGCCAAGGGTCGGGACTAGTCACAGATACGCAGTATTTT.

The chain links TRBV2 to TRBJ1-6, with D possibly TRBD1 on 5 matching bases. Germline CDR1 and CDR2: SNHLY and FYNNEI. The CDR3 is made up of 13 amino acids. Trimming shortened V by 6 bases and J by 7 bases, and 10 bases separated the two germline ends. The CDR3 loop reads CASRGATNSPLHF. Here the CDR3 DNA reads TGTGCCAGCAGAGGGGCGACCAATTCACCCCTCCACTTT.

The count of this clone is one. The chain employs TRBV28 and TRBJ1-1, with TRBD1 matching over 7 bases. Per germline, CDR1 MDHEN and CDR2 SYDVKM. CDR3 size: 15 residues. Trimming took 7 bases from V and 0 from J; bases not matched to a gene: 8. CDR3 nucleotide sequence: TGTGCCAGCACTAAGACAGGGCCCATGAACACTGAAGCTTTCTTT. Protein product: CASTKTGPMNTEAFF.

The gene calls are TRBV6-5 and TRBJ2-2; D unclear. V was cut by 4 bases and J by 5 bases, with 17 bases left in between. Germline CDR1 is MNHEY and CDR2 is SVGAGI. This CDR3 is built from 16 residues. The DNA for the CDR3 is TGTGCCAGCAGTTCCCCCTTGGGGTTAGGGACCGGGGAGCTGTTTTTT. It translates to CASSSPLGLGTGELFF.

The rearrangement links TRBV11-1 to TRBJ1-4; 10 nucleotides agree with TRBD1. The CDR3 is made up of 14 amino acids. Germline V lookup: CDR1 SGHAT, CDR2 FQDESV (reference sequence). V gave up 5 bases and J gave up 5 bases; unmatched junction bases: 2. The CDR3 region is CASSKDRGNEKLFF. Written as DNA, the CDR3 is TGTGCCAGCAGCAAGGACAGGGGGAATGAAAAACTGTTTTTT.